The 15 T cell receptor beta chains below come from one sample, sequenced in a study of OX40 agonist ivuxolimab in advanced cancers. Generated by immunoSEQ multiplex PCR, the TCRdb table keeps only in-frame clones and is missing some. Seen here are fewer than 90,000 clones, 85% to 90% observed once, and the top ten hold 0.19%. Source: CD4+ or CD8+ T cells sorted from blood, taken in a trial of the OX40 agonist ivuxolimab. These receptors were collected from an adult with an advanced solid tumor such as melanoma, head and neck, liver or kidney cancer.

This clone has a single count. The gene calls are TRBV5-4 and TRBJ2-1, with D perhaps TRBD2 (6 bases). This CDR3 comprises 14 residues. V lost 4 bases and J 4 bases, leaving 12 bases between the germline ends. Germline CDR1 and CDR2: SGHNT and YYREEE (reference sequence). The CDR3 here is CASSGGLRYNEQFF. The CDR3 region has the DNA TGTGCCAGCAGCGGGGGACTTCGATACAATGAGCAGTTCTTC.

This chain uses TRBV4-3 with TRBJ1-6, with D possibly matching TRBD1 (5 bases). The ends were cut back, 4 bases at V and 10 bases at J, with 17 bases in the middle. CDR1 is LGHNA and CDR2 is YSLEER in the germline V gene. The CDR3 is 15 amino acids. The CDR3 DNA reads as TGCGCCAGCAGCCCCTCTTTTGGGTCAGGGTCACCCCTCCACTTT. It encodes CASSPSFGSGSPLHF.

This chain connects TRBV10-2 to TRBJ1-6; D is unresolved. The V gene's germline CDR1 is WSHSY and CDR2 SAAADI. The length of the CDR3 is 11 residues. V was pared by 10 bases and J by 5 bases, with 6 bases between. CDR3 DNA sequence: TGCGCCACCAAGGATAATTCACCCCTCCACTTT. Protein product: CATKDNSPLHF.

The chain has TRBV30 and TRBJ1-4; 7 bases are shared with TRBD1. The CDR3 runs to 20 residues. Germline V gene lookup returns CDR1 GTSNPN and CDR2 SVGIG (reference sequence). With 2 bases clipped from V and 0 bases from J, the junction kept 18 bases outside the gene matches. The CDR3 DNA sequence: TGTGCCTGGAGTACACGACAGGGAGATCCCTCCTCCGCAACTAATGAAAAACTGTTTTTT. Protein: CAWSTRQGDPSSATNEKLFF.

This clone has only one observation. CDR3 residues: CASNRDRDQPQHF. CDR3 DNA sequence: TGTGCCAGCAACCGGGACAGAGATCAGCCCCAGCATTTT. The chain combines TRBV6-1 with TRBJ1-5; 7 nucleotides match TRBD1. The CDR3 has 13 amino acids. After removal of 7 bases from V and 5 bases from J, the junction contained 5 bases not matched to a gene. Germline assignment: CDR1 MNHNS and CDR2 SASEGT.

The chain links TRBV28 to TRBJ1-4, with 10 bases aligning to TRBD1. The CDR3 length is 15 residues. The J segment lost 7 bases and the V segment lost 10 bases, leaving 12 bases of the junction unmatched. In germline, CDR1 is MDHEN, CDR2 SYDVKM. CDR3 in DNA: TGTGCCATACGGGGCGAGGGACAGGGGATTGAAAAACTGTTTTTT. Its protein product is CAIRGEGQGIEKLFF.

The chain has TRBV19 and TRBJ2-1, with D possibly TRBD2 on 6 matching bases. The CDR3 is 15 residues long. CDR1 and CDR2 (germline): LNHDA, SQIVND (reference sequence). Deletions cut 6 bases from V and 12 bases from J, with 24 bases between. The CDR3 DNA follows: TGTGCCAGTAGCCAAATGGGCGCGGGGCCCGGTTGGCAGTTCTTC. Protein: CASSQMGAGPGWQFF.

The rearrangement uses TRBV5-5 and TRBJ1-2; 8 positions agree with TRBD1. Looked up from germline, CDR1 is SGHKS and CDR2 is YYEKEE (reference sequence). The J segment lost 8 bases and the V segment lost 5 bases, leaving 5 bases of the junction unmatched. The CDR3 has 12 amino acids. The CDR3 bases are TGTGCCAGCAGTGAGACAGGGGTAGGCTACACCTTC. It encodes CASSETGVGYTF.

This chain joins TRBV27 and TRBJ1-1; TRBD1 might be the D (6 bases). The V end was cut by 6 bases, the J end by 0 bases, with 23 bases between. The germline V gene has CDR1 MNHEY and CDR2 SMNVEV (reference sequence). The CDR3 contains 18 residues. The CDR3 DNA reads TGTGCCAGCAGCCCCCATGGGGGGGCCCGATCTGTGAACACTGAAGCTTTCTTT. This gives the protein CASSPHGGARSVNTEAFF.

The chain has TRBV6-6 and TRBJ1-5; maybe TRBD1 (5 bases). With 6 bases removed from V and 2 bases from J, the gap between germline ends came to 11 bases. The germline gives CDR1 MNHNY, CDR2 SVGAGI (reference sequence). The CDR3 contains 14 residues. CDR3 sequence: CASSQTDRNQPQHF. CDR3 coding DNA: TGTGCCAGCAGCCAGACAGACCGCAATCAGCCCCAGCATTTT.

The V and J genes are TRBV10-2 and TRBJ2-7; 9 nucleotides align to TRBD2. Trimming took 7 bases from V and 5 from J; bases not matched to a gene: 12. Germline V gives CDR1 WSHSY, CDR2 SAAADI. The CDR3 is 15 amino acids. As DNA, the CDR3 is TGCGCCAGCAAGTCAGGCCGGGTAGCGGGGGACGAGCAGTACGTC. This gives the protein CASKSGRVAGDEQYV.

The chain uses TRBV5-4 and TRBJ2-1; 9 bases map to TRBD1. J lost 2 bases, V lost 4 bases, and 4 bases had no gene match. Germline-derived CDR1 and CDR2 are SGHNT and YYREEE (reference sequence). CDR3 size: 15 residues. Written as DNA, the CDR3 is TGTGCCAGCAGCGGTAGGGACAGGGCCTACAATGAGCAGTTCTTC. Translated: CASSGRDRAYNEQFF.

This clone is a singleton in its sample. The rearrangement uses TRBV2 and TRBJ2-1; D is uncertain. Deletions cut 4 bases from V and 7 bases from J, with 14 bases between. This CDR3 contains 14 residues. Looked up from germline, CDR1 is SNHLY and CDR2 is FYNNEI. CDR3 in DNA: TGTGCCAGCAGTGTCACGTTTCTCGGGAATGAGCAGTTCTTC. Amino acids: CASSVTFLGNEQFF.

The rearrangement joins TRBV27 to TRBJ1-5; D is perhaps TRBD1 (6 bases). Looked up from germline, CDR1 is MNHEY and CDR2 is SMNVEV (reference sequence). The V end lost 5 bases, the J end lost 0 bases, and 20 bases lay between the germline ends. The CDR3 has 18 amino acids. The CDR3 DNA is TGTGCCAGCAGTCCCACCTCTCCAGGGGCCTATAGCAATCAGCCCCAGCATTTT. Protein product: CASSPTSPGAYSNQPQHF.

The chain combines TRBV7-2 with TRBJ2-7; D may correspond to TRBD1 or TRBD2 (6 bases each). V lost 2 bases and J lost 5, with 13 bases in between. The germline gives CDR1 SGHTA, CDR2 FQGNSA. The CDR3 extends over 14 amino acids. The CDR3 nucleotides read TGTGCCAGCAGCTTATTTAAGGGGGGAAACGAGCAGTACTTC. Protein: CASSLFKGGNEQYF. Variable domain in full (rest from reference TRBV7-2 and TRBJ2-7): GAGVSQSPSNKVTEKGKDVELRCDPISGHTALYWYRQSLGQGLEFLIYFQGNSAPDKSGLPSDRFSAERTGGSVSTLTIQRTQQEDSAVYLCASSLFKGGNEQYFGPGTRLTVT.